These 19 T cell receptor beta chains share one sample of origin, sequenced in a study of T cell responses to AZD1222 COVID-19 vaccine. Generated by immunoSEQ multiplex PCR, the TCRdb table keeps only in-frame clones and is missing some. The profile shows some 130,000 clones, about nine tenths of them singletons. Sequenced material: peripheral blood, taken on day 0 of AZD1222 vaccination. These receptors came from an adult in good health.

The chain uses TRBV7-2 and TRBJ2-4; 10 nucleotides match TRBD2. CDR3 length equals 14 residues. Germline lookup yields CDR1 SGHTA and CDR2 FQGNSA. V lost 1 base and J lost 15; bases outside the gene matches: 9. The chain's CDR3 is CASSLVLASGGSYF. The CDR3 bases are TGTGCCAGCAGCTTAGTCTTGGCTAGCGGGGGTTCGTACTTC.

The chain employs TRBV28 and TRBJ1-4; D is perhaps TRBD1 (5 bases). The V gene's germline CDR1 is MDHEN and CDR2 SYDVKM. Trimming left V 7 bases short and J 0 bases short, with 15 bases between. The CDR3 loop spans 16 amino acids. CDR3 DNA sequence: TGTGCCAGCACAGGGTTTAAGGAAGCAACTAATGAAAAACTGTTTTTT. Residues: CASTGFKEATNEKLFF.

The chain uses TRBV5-1 and TRBJ1-4; 7 nucleotides line up with TRBD1. Germline CDR1 reads SGHRS; CDR2 reads YFSETQ. This CDR3 has 16 residues. V lost 2 bases and J lost 1; bases outside the gene matches: 5. As DNA, the CDR3 is TGCGCCAGCAGCTTAGGACAGGCTGGAACTAATGAAAAACTGTTTTTT. Amino acids: CASSLGQAGTNEKLFF.

The rearrangement links TRBV27 to TRBJ1-2, with a tentative D call TRBD1 (5 bases). Trimming removed 6 bases from V and 8 bases from J, with 16 bases in between. The V gene's germline CDR1 is MNHEY and CDR2 SMNVEV (reference sequence). The CDR3 covers 13 residues. CDR3 amino acids: CASRSGTRGGYTF. Written as DNA, the CDR3 is TGTGCCAGCAGGTCAGGGACGAGAGGAGGCTACACCTTC.

This clone has just a few counts. V and J are TRBV6-1 and TRBJ2-5; perhaps TRBD1 as D (6 bases). This CDR3 comprises 15 residues. The V gene lost 2 bases and the J gene lost 4 bases, with 14 bases spanning the gap. In germline, CDR1 is MNHNS, CDR2 SASEGT. The CDR3 DNA reads TGTGCCAGCAGTGAACGAGCAGGGGATCGAGAGACCCAGTACTTC. Amino acids: CASSERAGDRETQYF.

The chain combines TRBV6-4 with TRBJ2-1; 8 nucleotides align to TRBD1. The germline V gene has CDR1 MRHNA and CDR2 SNTAGT. The V and J ends lost 4 bases and 2 bases, in that order; junction bases with no gene match: 4. The CDR3 covers 15 residues. CDR3 DNA sequence: TGTGCCAGCAGTGGGACAGGGACCGCCTACAATGAGCAGTTCTTC. It specifies CASSGTGTAYNEQFF.

This chain connects TRBV10-3 to TRBJ2-7, with D possibly being TRBD1 (5 bases). The length of the CDR3 is 14 residues. Germline loops: CDR1 ENHRY, CDR2 SYGVKD. V lost 6 bases and J lost 5, with 17 bases in between. CDR3 sequence (DNA): TGTGCCATCAGAACCGACTGGGGCTCGGACGAGCAGTACTTC. Protein: CAIRTDWGSDEQYF.

The V gene is TRBV19, the J gene TRBJ2-2, with D possibly TRBD2 on 5 matching bases. V was trimmed by 7 bases and J by 4 bases, leaving 19 bases between them. The CDR3 runs to 16 residues. Germline CDR1 reads LNHDA; CDR2 reads SQIVND (reference sequence). CDR3 in DNA: TGTGCCAGTAATCTGCTCCTGGGAGCTGCCACCGGGGAGCTGTTTTTT. This gives the protein CASNLLLGAATGELFF.

The rearrangement uses TRBV19 and TRBJ1-4; no clear D gene. Deletions cut 2 bases from V and 7 bases from J, with 17 bases between. The CDR3 spans 16 residues. The germline CDR1 and CDR2 sequences are LNHDA and SQIVND (reference sequence). CDR3 sequence: CASSITPGPTGEKLFF. CDR3 coding DNA: TGTGCCAGTAGTATAACGCCAGGCCCGACGGGTGAAAAACTGTTTTTT.

The chain combines TRBV19 with TRBJ2-7; 8 nucleotides match TRBD1. The J segment lost 0 bases and the V segment lost 5 bases, leaving 6 bases of the junction unmatched. Germline V CDR1 and CDR2: LNHDA, SQIVND (reference sequence). The CDR3 contains 15 residues. The CDR3 loop is CASSGRDRSSYEQYF. The CDR3, as DNA: TGTGCCAGTAGTGGCCGGGACAGGAGCTCCTACGAGCAGTACTTC. Together with reference TRBV19 and TRBJ2-7, the CDR3 gives the full variable domain: DGGITQSPKYLFRKEGQNVTLSCEQNLNHDAMYWYRQDPGQGLRLIYYSQIVNDFQKGDIAEGYSVSREKKESFPLTVTSAQKNPTAFYLCASSGRDRSSYEQYFGPGTRLTVT.

V is TRBV24-1 and J is TRBJ2-4; 11 bases are a match to TRBD2. Germline loops: CDR1 KGHDR, CDR2 SFDVKD. V trimming: 5 bases; J trimming: 8 bases; junction bases outside the gene matches: 4. This CDR3 contains 14 residues. CDR3 protein: CATSGTSGGDIQYF. The CDR3 DNA reads as TGTGCCACCAGTGGTACTAGCGGGGGCGACATTCAGTACTTC.

V is TRBV7-2 and J is TRBJ2-1; 9 nucleotides agree with TRBD1. The CDR3 totals 16 residues. Germline CDR1 is SGHTA and CDR2 is FQGNSA. After removal of 6 bases from V and 7 bases from J, the junction contained 13 bases not matched to a gene. The CDR3 protein is CASRTQPGQGRNEQFF. CDR3 nucleotides: TGTGCCAGCAGAACCCAACCGGGACAGGGTAGGAATGAGCAGTTCTTC.

This chain connects TRBV23-1 to TRBJ1-5; 7 positions match TRBD1. TRBV23-1 is sorted into the ORF group, with uncertain function. The CDR3 loop spans 16 amino acids. The V and J ends lost 3 bases and 9 bases, in that order; junction bases with no gene match: 14. The CDR3 reads CASSHGEGQPSGPQHF. The CDR3, as DNA: TGCGCCAGCAGTCATGGGGAGGGACAGCCGTCTGGGCCCCAGCATTTT.

The J gene is TRBJ2-2, the V gene TRBV29-1; D is uncertain. CDR1 is SQVTM and CDR2 is ANQGSEA in the germline V gene. The ends were cut back, 0 bases at V and 4 bases at J, with 9 bases in the middle. The CDR3 sequence is 14 residues long. The CDR3 sequence is CSVEEGPSTGELFF. As DNA, the CDR3 is TGCAGCGTTGAAGAAGGGCCCAGCACCGGGGAGCTGTTTTTT.

This clone came up a few times. V is TRBV28 and J is TRBJ1-2, with D uncertain. Trimming cost V 7 bases and J 5 bases, with 11 bases left between them. The germline V gene has CDR1 MDHEN and CDR2 SYDVKM. CDR3 size: 12 residues. CDR3 bases: TGTGCCAGCACCCCAGTTGGGTATGGCTACACCTTC. It translates to CASTPVGYGYTF.

This chain joins TRBV11-3 and TRBJ2-1; 8 nucleotides match TRBD2. From germline, CDR1 is SGHNT and CDR2 YENEEA. J lost 4 bases, V lost 0 bases, and 8 bases had no gene match. The CDR3 has 17 residues. The CDR3 spells CASSLERAGGAYNEQFF. CDR3 bases: TGTGCCAGCAGCTTAGAGCGGGCCGGGGGGGCTTACAATGAGCAGTTCTTC.

The CDR3 DNA reads as TGTGCCAGCAGCCAAGGTGCAAAGGGGGTCGTCAATGAGCAGTTCTTC. This translates into CASSQGAKGVVNEQFF. This chain uses TRBV4-2 with TRBJ2-1; tentatively, D is TRBD1 (6 bases). The germline gives CDR1 LGHNA, CDR2 YNFKEQ. The CDR3 runs 16 residues. V was trimmed by 1 base and J by 6 bases, leaving 16 bases between them.

V is TRBV29-1 and J is TRBJ1-1; D gene unclear. Germline V gives CDR1 SQVTM, CDR2 ANQGSEA. This CDR3 has 12 amino acids. The V end lost 7 bases, the J end lost 5 bases, and 14 bases lay between the germline ends. CDR3 DNA sequence: TGCAGCGCCCTCGGACGACCGACTGAAGCTTTCTTT. Protein: CSALGRPTEAFF. Using reference TRBV29-1 and TRBJ1-1 for the parts outside the CDR3, the full variable domain is SAVISQKPSRDICQRGTSLTIQCQVDSQVTMMFWYRQQPGQSLTLIATANQGSEATYESGFVIDKFPISRPNLTFSTLTVSNMSPEDSSIYLCSALGRPTEAFFGQGTRLTVV.

The chain recombines TRBV5-1 with TRBJ2-5, with 16 bases identical to TRBD2. CDR3 size: 17 residues. With 5 bases clipped from V and 5 bases from J, the junction kept 9 bases outside the gene matches. CDR1 and CDR2 from the germline V gene are SGHRS and YFSETQ. CDR3 coding DNA: TGCGCCAGCAGATCCGGGACTAGCGGGGGGGCTCTGGAGACCCAGTACTTC. It translates to CASRSGTSGGALETQYF.